This TCR beta chain was captured in a study of STAT5B mutations in CD4+ large granular lymphocyte leukemia. General study findings and limits: Top patient clones used TRBV06 genes more often: 8/27 versus 2/35 in controls.

TCRdb's table, derived via immunoSEQ multiplex PCR, lists solely in-frame clones and lacks some. The sample has about 31,000 clones, approximately 91% seen once; the top ten hold around 0.41%. On this clone: Antigen: not known.

This CDR3 has 12 residues. Between the trimmed V and J ends, which lost 5 bases and 1 base, there was a span of 6 bases. Germline V gives CDR1 SGHRS, CDR2 YFSETQ. The sequence was collected from a human donor in good health. Sequencing was carried out using CD4+ T cells from blood buffy coats. The rearrangement joins TRBV5-1 to TRBJ2-5; the D is unclear. The CDR3 sequence: CASRVPQETQYF. In DNA, the CDR3 is TGCGCCAGCAGGGTACCCCAAGAGACCCAGTACTTC.